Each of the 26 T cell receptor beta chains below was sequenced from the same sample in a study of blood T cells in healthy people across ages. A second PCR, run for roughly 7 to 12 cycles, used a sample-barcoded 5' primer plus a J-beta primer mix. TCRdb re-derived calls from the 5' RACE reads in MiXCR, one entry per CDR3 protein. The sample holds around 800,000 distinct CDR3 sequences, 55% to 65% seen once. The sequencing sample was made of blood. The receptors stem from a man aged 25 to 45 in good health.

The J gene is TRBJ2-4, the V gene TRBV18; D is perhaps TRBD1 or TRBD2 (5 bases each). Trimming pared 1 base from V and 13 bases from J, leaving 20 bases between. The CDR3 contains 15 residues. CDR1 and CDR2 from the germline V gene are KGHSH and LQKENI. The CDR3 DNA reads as TGTGCCAGCTCACCACTTCTGGCGGATGGGGGAGAGCAGTACTTC. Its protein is CASSPLLADGGEQYF.

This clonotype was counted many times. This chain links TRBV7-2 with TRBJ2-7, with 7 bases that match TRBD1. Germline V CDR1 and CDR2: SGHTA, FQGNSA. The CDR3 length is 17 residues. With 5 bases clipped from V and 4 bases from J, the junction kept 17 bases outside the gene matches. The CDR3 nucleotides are TGTGCCAGCAGCCGCCACCCCGGCCAGGGGGTCTCGTACGAGCAGTACTTC. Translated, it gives CASSRHPGQGVSYEQYF. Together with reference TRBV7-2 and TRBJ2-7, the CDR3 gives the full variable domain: GAGVSQSPSNKVTEKGKDVELRCDPISGHTALYWYRQSLGQGLEFLIYFQGNSAPDKSGLPSDRFSAERTGGSVSTLTIQRTQQEDSAVYLCASSRHPGQGVSYEQYFGPGTRLTVT.

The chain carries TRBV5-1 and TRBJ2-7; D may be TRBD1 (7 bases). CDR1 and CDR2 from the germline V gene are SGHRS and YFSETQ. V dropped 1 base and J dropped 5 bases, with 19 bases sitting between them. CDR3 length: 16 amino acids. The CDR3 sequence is CASSLLAIGGGNEQYF. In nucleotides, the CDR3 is TGCGCCAGCAGCTTGTTGGCAATCGGAGGGGGCAACGAGCAGTACTTC.

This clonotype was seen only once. In DNA form, the CDR3 reads TGTGCCAGCAGCCTCGGTCTAGCGGTCTCGGGTACGCAGTATTTT. Translating it yields CASSLGLAVSGTQYF. The chain uses TRBV27 and TRBJ2-3; 7 nucleotides align to TRBD2. The V gene end was trimmed by 6 bases and the J gene end by 8 bases; junction bases not matched to a gene: 14. This CDR3 has 15 residues. Germline CDR1 is MNHEY and CDR2 is SMNVEV (reference sequence).

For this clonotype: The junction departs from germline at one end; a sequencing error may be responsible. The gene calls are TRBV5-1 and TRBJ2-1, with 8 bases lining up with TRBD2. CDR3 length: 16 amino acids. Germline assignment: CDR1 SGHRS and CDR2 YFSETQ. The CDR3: CVSSLAVIAGSDEQFF. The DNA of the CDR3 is TGCGTCAGCAGCTTGGCGGTAATAGCGGGGTCGGATGAGCAGTTCTTC.

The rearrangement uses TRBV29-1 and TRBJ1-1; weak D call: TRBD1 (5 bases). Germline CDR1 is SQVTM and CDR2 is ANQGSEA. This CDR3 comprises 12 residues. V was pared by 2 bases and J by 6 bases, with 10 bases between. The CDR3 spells CSVERDGPEAFF. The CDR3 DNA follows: TGCAGCGTTGAACGGGACGGGCCTGAAGCTTTCTTT.

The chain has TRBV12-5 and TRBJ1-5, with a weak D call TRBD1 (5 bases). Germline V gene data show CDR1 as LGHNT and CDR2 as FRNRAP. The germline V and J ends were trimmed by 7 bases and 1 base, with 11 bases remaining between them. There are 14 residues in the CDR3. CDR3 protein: CASALGLSNQPQHF. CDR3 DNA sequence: TGTGCTAGTGCCCTGGGACTGAGCAATCAGCCCCAGCATTTT.

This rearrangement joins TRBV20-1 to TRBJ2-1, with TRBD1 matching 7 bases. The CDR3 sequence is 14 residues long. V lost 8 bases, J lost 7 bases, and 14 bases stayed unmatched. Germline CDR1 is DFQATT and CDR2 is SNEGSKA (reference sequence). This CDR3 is CSSSRGRIGNEQFF. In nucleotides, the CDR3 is TGCAGTTCAAGTAGGGGGCGGATTGGGAATGAGCAGTTCTTC.

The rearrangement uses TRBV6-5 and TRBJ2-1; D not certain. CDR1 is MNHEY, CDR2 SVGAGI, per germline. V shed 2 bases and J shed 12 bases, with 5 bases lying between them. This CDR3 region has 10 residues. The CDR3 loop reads CASSYPLQFF. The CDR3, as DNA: TGTGCCAGCAGTTACCCCCTGCAGTTCTTC.

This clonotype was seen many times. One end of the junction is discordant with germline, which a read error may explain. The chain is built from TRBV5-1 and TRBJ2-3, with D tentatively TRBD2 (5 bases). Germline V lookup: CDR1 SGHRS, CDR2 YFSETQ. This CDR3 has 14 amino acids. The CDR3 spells CASSRGTSTDTQYF. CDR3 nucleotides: TGTGCCAGCAGCCGGGGAACTAGCACAGATACGCAGTATTTT. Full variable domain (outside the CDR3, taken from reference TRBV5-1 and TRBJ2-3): KAGVTQTPRYLIKTRGQQVTLSCSPISGHRSVSWYQQTPGQGLQFLFEYFSETQRNKGNFPGRFSGRQFSNSRSEMNVSTLELGDSALYLCASSRGTSTDTQYFGPGTRLTVL.

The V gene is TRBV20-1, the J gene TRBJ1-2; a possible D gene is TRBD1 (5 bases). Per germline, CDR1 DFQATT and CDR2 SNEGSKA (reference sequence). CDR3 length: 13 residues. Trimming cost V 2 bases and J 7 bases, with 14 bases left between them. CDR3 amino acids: CSARPDRRGGYTF. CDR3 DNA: TGCAGTGCTAGACCAGACAGAAGGGGTGGCTACACCTTC.

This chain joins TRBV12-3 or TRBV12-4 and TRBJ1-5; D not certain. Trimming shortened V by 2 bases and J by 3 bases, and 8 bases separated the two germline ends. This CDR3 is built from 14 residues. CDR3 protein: CASSLWDSNQPQHF. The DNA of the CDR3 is TGTGCCAGCAGTTTATGGGATTCCAATCAGCCCCAGCATTTT.

The CDR3, as DNA: TGCAGTGCTAGAGATTGGGCGGGGGGGCGGTTCCAAGAGACCCAGTACTTC. It specifies CSARDWAGGRFQETQYF. The chain uses TRBV20-1 and TRBJ2-5, with 9 bases fitting TRBD2. The germline CDR1 and CDR2 sequences are DFQATT and SNEGSKA (reference sequence). This CDR3 comprises 17 residues. V was pared by 0 bases and J by 1 base, with 9 bases of the junction left unmatched.

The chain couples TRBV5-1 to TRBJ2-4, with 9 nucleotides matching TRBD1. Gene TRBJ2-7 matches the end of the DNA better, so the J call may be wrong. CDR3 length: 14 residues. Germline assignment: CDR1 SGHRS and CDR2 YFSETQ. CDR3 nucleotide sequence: TGCGCCAGCAGCGGGACAGGGAGTGCCTACGAGCAGTACTTC. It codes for CASSGTGSAYEQYF.

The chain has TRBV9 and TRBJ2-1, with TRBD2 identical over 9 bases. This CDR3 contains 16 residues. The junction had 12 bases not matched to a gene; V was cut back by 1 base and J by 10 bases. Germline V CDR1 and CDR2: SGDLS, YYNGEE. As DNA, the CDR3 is TGTGCCAGCAGCGTACTGCCTAGCGGGGTTCGAAGCGAGCAGTTCTTC. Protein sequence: CASSVLPSGVRSEQFF.

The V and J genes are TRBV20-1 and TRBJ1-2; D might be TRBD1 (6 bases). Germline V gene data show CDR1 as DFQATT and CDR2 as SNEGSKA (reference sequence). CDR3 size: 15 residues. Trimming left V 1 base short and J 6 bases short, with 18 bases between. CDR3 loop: CSARASDTGYDGYTF. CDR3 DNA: TGCAGTGCTAGAGCTTCGGACACAGGGTACGATGGCTACACCTTC.

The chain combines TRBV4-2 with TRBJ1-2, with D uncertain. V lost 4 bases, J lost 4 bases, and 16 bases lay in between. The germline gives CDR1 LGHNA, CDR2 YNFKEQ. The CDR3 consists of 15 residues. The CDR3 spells CASSPNSVSGYGYTF. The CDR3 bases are TGTGCCAGCAGCCCCAATTCCGTCTCTGGCTATGGCTACACCTTC.

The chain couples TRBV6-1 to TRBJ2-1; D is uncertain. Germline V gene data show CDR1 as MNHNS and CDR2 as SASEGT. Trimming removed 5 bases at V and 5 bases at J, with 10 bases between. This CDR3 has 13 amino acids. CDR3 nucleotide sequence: TGTGCCAGCAGTACGGCATCCCACAATGAGCAGTTCTTC. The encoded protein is CASSTASHNEQFF.

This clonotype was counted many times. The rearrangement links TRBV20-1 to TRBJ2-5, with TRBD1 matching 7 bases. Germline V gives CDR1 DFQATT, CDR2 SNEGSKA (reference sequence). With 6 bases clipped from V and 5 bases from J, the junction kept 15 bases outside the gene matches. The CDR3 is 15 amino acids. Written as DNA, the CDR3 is TGCAGTGCCACTAAAGACAGGGAGTTGTGGGAGACCCAGTACTTC. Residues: CSATKDRELWETQYF.

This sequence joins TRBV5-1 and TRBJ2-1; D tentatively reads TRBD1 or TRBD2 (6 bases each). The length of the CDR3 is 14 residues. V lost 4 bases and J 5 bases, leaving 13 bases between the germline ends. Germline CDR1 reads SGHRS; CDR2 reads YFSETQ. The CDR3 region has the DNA TGCGCCAGCAGCCTAGGGGGGAGCAACAATGAGCAGTTCTTC. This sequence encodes CASSLGGSNNEQFF. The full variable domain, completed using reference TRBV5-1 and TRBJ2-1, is KAGVTQTPRYLIKTRGQQVTLSCSPISGHRSVSWYQQTPGQGLQFLFEYFSETQRNKGNFPGRFSGRQFSNSRSEMNVSTLELGDSALYLCASSLGGSNNEQFFGPGTRLTVL.

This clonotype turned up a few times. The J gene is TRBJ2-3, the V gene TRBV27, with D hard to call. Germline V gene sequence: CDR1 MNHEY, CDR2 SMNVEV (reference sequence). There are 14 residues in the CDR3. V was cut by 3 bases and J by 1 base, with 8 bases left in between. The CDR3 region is CASSFSEGTDTQYF. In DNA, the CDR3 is TGTGCCAGCAGTTTTTCAGAGGGCACAGATACGCAGTATTTT.

CDR3 nucleotides: TGTGCCAGCAGCCGTCCGCGGCAGGGCCAAGAGACCCAGTACTTC. This encodes CASSRPRQGQETQYF. The V gene is TRBV6-5, the J gene TRBJ2-5; D possibly corresponds to TRBD1 (5 bases). The CDR3 sequence is 15 residues long. Germline assignment: CDR1 MNHEY and CDR2 SVGAGI. Trimming cost V 6 bases and J 1 base, with 15 bases left between them.

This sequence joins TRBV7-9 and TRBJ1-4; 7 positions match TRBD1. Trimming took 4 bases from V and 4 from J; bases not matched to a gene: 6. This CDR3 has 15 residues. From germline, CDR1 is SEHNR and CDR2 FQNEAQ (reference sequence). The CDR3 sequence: CASSSRGDVNEKLFF. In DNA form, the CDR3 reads TGTGCCAGCAGCTCCAGGGGGGACGTTAATGAAAAACTGTTTTTT.

The CDR3 sequence is CASSLSLAGSYNEQFF. The CDR3 DNA is TGTGCCAGCAGTTTATCCCTAGCGGGTTCCTACAATGAGCAGTTCTTC. The genes are TRBV28 and TRBJ2-1, with 8 bases fitting TRBD2. V shed 1 base, J shed 1 base, and the junction held 3 bases outside the gene matches. The length of the CDR3 is 16 residues. Germline V CDR1 and CDR2: MDHEN, SYDVKM. The entire variable domain, with the rest obtained from reference TRBV28 and TRBJ2-1, is as follows: DVKVTQSSRYLVKRTGEKVFLECVQDMDHENMFWYRQDPGLGLRLIYFSYDVKMKEKGDIPEGYSVSREKKERFSLILESASTNQTSMYLCASSLSLAGSYNEQFFGPGTRLTVL.

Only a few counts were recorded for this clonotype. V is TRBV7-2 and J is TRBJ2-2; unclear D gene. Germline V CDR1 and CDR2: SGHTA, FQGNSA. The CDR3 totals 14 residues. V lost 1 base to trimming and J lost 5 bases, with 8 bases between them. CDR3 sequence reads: CASSLGQKTGELFF. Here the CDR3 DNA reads TGTGCCAGCAGCTTAGGTCAGAAGACCGGGGAGCTGTTTTTT.

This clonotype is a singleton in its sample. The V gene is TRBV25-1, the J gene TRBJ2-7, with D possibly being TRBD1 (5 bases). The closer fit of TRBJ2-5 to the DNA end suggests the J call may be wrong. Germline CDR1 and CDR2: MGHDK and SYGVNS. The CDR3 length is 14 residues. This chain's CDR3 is CASRNQGFGETQYF. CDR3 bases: TGTGCCAGCAGAAATCAGGGTTTCGGTGAGACCCAGTACTTC.